This TCR beta chain stems from a study of shared clonotypes between healthy human individuals. The CDR3 consists of 17 residues. Germline values: CDR1 LNHDA, CDR2 SQIVND (reference sequence). Between the trimmed V and J ends, which lost 4 bases and 4 bases, there was a span of 22 bases. Each subset's genomic DNA was split evenly across several immunoSEQ plates. Profiled with immunoSEQ multiplex PCR; TCRdb holds only in-frame clones, not every one. Of some 2.4 million clones in the sample, 80% to 95% are singletons; the top ten hold more than 0.35%. The rearrangement joins TRBV19 to TRBJ1-1; tentative D call: TRBD1 (6 bases). This receptor was taken from a young man in good health. Some clones in this sample may be carry-over from other donors' samples. Input material: naive CD4+ T cells from PBMCs. As for subset: CD45RA+ positively selected. As DNA, the CDR3 is TGTGCCAGTAGTACAGGAGGAAGGGGGTGGTCGTCCACTGAAGCTTTCTTT. Amino acids: CASSTGGRGWSSTEAFF.